The T cell receptor beta chain described here comes from a study of radiotherapy plus CTLA-4 blockade in lung cancer. This clone is a singleton in its sample. Measured with immunoSEQ multiplex PCR; TCRdb has only the in-frame clones, and not every one. In the table there are 35,000 or so clones, about 85% of which are singletons. The sample consisted of peripheral blood, taken from a patient treated with radiotherapy plus ipilimumab. The clonotype was recovered from a human donor with non-small cell lung cancer who had stable disease on radiotherapy plus ipilimumab.

The CDR3 DNA follows: TGTGCCATCAGTGAGTTTCTAGCGGGAGGGCCCAATGAGCAGTTCTTC. This gives the protein CAISEFLAGGPNEQFF. The V call is TRBV10-3, the J call TRBJ2-1; 12 positions match TRBD2. J gave up 6 bases and V 1 base, and 4 bases lay outside the gene matches. CDR1 and CDR2 from the germline V gene are ENHRY and SYGVKD. The CDR3 spans 16 residues.